Following are 18 T cell receptor beta chains from one sample sequenced in a study of T-cell reconstitution after alpha-beta-depleted transplantation in children. Broader study findings: At one year after transplant, newly produced T cells mostly accounted for T-cell counts and diversity.

These TCRs are of unknown antigen specificity. Unique molecular identifiers tagged the TCRbeta library. MiXCR, applied by TCRdb to the PCR reads, yields one record per CDR3 protein. There are 330,000 or so distinct CDR3 sequences in the sample; over 7.5% occur only once, and about 9.3% lies in the top ten. The sequencing used peripheral blood, collected 360 days after TCRalphabeta/CD19-depleted stem cell transplant. All receptors derive from a female patient aged 2-9 years who had a stem cell transplant for Fanconi anemia, so the T cells may come from the graft donor.

This clonotype was seen at least ten times. The genes are TRBV6-1 and TRBJ1-2; TRBD1 agrees at 7 bases. This CDR3 comprises 15 residues. Trimming at V came to 6 bases and at J to 5 bases, leaving 12 bases not matched to a gene. Germline V gene data show CDR1 as MNHNS and CDR2 as SASEGT. Written as DNA, the CDR3 is TGTGCCAGCAGGGGAGGGGGCCGGGCCCTATATGGCTACACCTTC. It is translated as CASRGGGRALYGYTF.

Turning to this clonotype: A much larger clone lies one base from this, so it may be a read error. In this CDR3 the conserved last residue, phenylalanine or tryptophan, is missing, so a read error is likely. The chain links TRBV20-1 to TRBJ1-1; D unclear. This CDR3 comprises 12 residues. V was trimmed by 4 bases and J by 2 bases, leaving 8 bases between them. The V gene's germline CDR1 is DFQATT and CDR2 SNEGSKA (reference sequence). The CDR3 coding sequence is TGCAGTGCTACCGAGGACAACACTGAAGCTTTCTAT. Its translation: CSATEDNTEAFY.

The table lists this clonotype with many counts. The chain carries TRBV5-1 and TRBJ2-7; possibly TRBD1 for D (6 bases). V dropped 4 bases and J dropped 0 bases, with 11 bases sitting between them. Germline CDR1 reads SGHRS; CDR2 reads YFSETQ. The length of the CDR3 is 14 residues. The CDR3 sequence is CASSRDRNSYEQYF. CDR3 bases: TGCGCCAGCAGCCGCGACAGGAACTCCTACGAGCAGTACTTC.

This clonotype was found a few times. V gene TRBV3-1 combines with J gene TRBJ1-2; D is perhaps TRBD1 (5 bases). In germline, CDR1 is LGHDT, CDR2 YNNKEL (reference sequence). Trimming stripped 2 bases from V and 4 bases from J, with 8 bases between. This CDR3 spans 13 amino acids. This CDR3 reads CASSQTGTYGYTF. Written as DNA, the CDR3 is TGTGCCAGCAGCCAAACCGGGACCTATGGCTACACCTTC.

The gene calls are TRBV5-1 and TRBJ1-1, with D tentatively TRBD1 (5 bases). CDR1 and CDR2 from the germline V gene are SGHRS and YFSETQ. This CDR3 comprises 15 residues. Trimming pared 1 base from V and 3 bases from J, leaving 13 bases between. DNA for the CDR3: TGCGCCAGCAGCTTGACAGTTGTGGGGGACACTGAAGCTTTCTTT. Its protein is CASSLTVVGDTEAFF.

This clonotype has a count of ten or more. The chain has TRBV12-3 or TRBV12-4 and TRBJ1-6; no reliable D call. V was pared by 2 bases and J by 12 bases, with 8 bases between. CDR3 size: 12 residues. The CDR3 spells CASSLNTGPLHF. The DNA of the CDR3 is TGTGCCAGCAGTTTAAACACCGGACCCCTCCACTTT.

In this sample, this clonotype turned up many times. The chain employs TRBV12-3 or TRBV12-4 and TRBJ1-2; the match to TRBD1 covers 7 bases. This CDR3 comprises 13 residues. V shed 6 bases, J shed 1 base, and the junction held 2 bases outside the gene matches. CDR3 sequence: CASSRDSNYGYTF. The CDR3 DNA reads TGTGCCAGCAGCCGGGACAGTAACTATGGCTACACCTTC.

This clonotype occurred many times. The chain's CDR3 is CASSTPLGLADADTQYF. CDR3 nucleotide sequence: TGTGCCAGCAGTACACCCCTAGGGCTAGCGGACGCAGATACGCAGTATTTT. V and J are TRBV28 and TRBJ2-3; TRBD2 agrees at 7 bases. V was pared by 5 bases and J by 4 bases, with 15 bases of the junction left unmatched. The V gene's germline CDR1 is MDHEN and CDR2 SYDVKM. This CDR3 has 17 amino acids. Full variable domain (outside the CDR3, taken from reference TRBV28 and TRBJ2-3): DVKVTQSSRYLVKRTGEKVFLECVQDMDHENMFWYRQDPGLGLRLIYFSYDVKMKEKGDIPEGYSVSREKKERFSLILESASTNQTSMYLCASSTPLGLADADTQYFGPGTRLTVL.

This clonotype came up many times. J is TRBJ2-7 and V is TRBV20-1; no clear D gene. The CDR3 is 14 residues long. V was shortened by 1 base and J by 3 bases, with 13 bases between the two germline ends. CDR1 and CDR2 (germline): DFQATT, SNEGSKA (reference sequence). CDR3 residues: CSARVQIYRYEQYF. The CDR3, as DNA: TGCAGTGCTAGAGTTCAGATTTATCGCTACGAGCAGTACTTC.

V is TRBV6-2 or TRBV6-3 and J is TRBJ1-1, with D possibly matching TRBD1 (5 bases). The CDR3 runs 15 residues. V was cut by 6 bases and J by 0 bases, with 14 bases left in between. CDR1 is MNHEY, CDR2 SVGEGT, per germline. This chain's CDR3 is CASSWDYFMNTEAFF. CDR3 sequence (DNA): TGTGCCAGCAGCTGGGACTATTTCATGAACACTGAAGCTTTCTTT.

In this sample, this clonotype turned up a few times. The chain employs TRBV5-1 and TRBJ1-1, with 7 nucleotides matching TRBD1. Trimming cost V 0 bases and J 7 bases; bases outside gene matches: 9. The germline gives CDR1 SGHRS, CDR2 YFSETQ. This CDR3 is built from 15 residues. The CDR3 DNA follows: TGCGCCAGCAGCTTGGATCGAGGGGGCAACTATGAAGCTTTCTTT. It translates to CASSLDRGGNYEAFF.

At least ten counts were recorded for this clonotype. This chain joins TRBV15 and TRBJ2-7, with D possibly called TRBD1 or TRBD2 (5 bases each). This CDR3 region has 15 residues. The germline V gene has CDR1 LNHNV and CDR2 YYDKDF (reference sequence). V lost 1 base to trimming and J lost 0 bases, with 10 bases between them. The CDR3 sequence: CATSRGGSSSYEQYF. The CDR3 coding sequence is TGTGCCACCAGCAGAGGGGGGAGCAGCTCCTACGAGCAGTACTTC.

This clonotype was recorded at least ten times. The chain links TRBV20-1 to TRBJ1-1; 10 bases are shared with TRBD1. This CDR3 contains 12 residues. Trimming removed 7 bases from V and 11 bases from J; junction bases left unmatched: 10. The V gene's germline CDR1 is DFQATT and CDR2 SNEGSKA (reference sequence). The CDR3 DNA sequence: TGCAGTGTTCTCGGGACAGGGGATCGGGCTTTCTTT. Translated: CSVLGTGDRAFF.

Only a few counts were recorded for this clonotype. The chain employs TRBV7-2 and TRBJ1-1, with D possibly TRBD1 on 5 matching bases. Germline V gene data show CDR1 as SGHTA and CDR2 as FQGNSA. V lost 5 bases and J 0 bases, leaving 10 bases between the germline ends. The CDR3 has 14 residues. As DNA, the CDR3 is TGTGCCAGCAGCAAGGGACGTATGAACACTGAAGCTTTCTTT. It translates to CASSKGRMNTEAFF.

This chain uses TRBV30 with TRBJ2-1; 7 bases agree with TRBD2. Germline V lookup: CDR1 GTSNPN, CDR2 SVGIG (reference sequence). There are 12 residues in the CDR3. The V segment lost 2 bases and the J segment 8 bases; nucleotides outside the gene matches: 3. The CDR3, as DNA: TGTGCCTGGAGTAGCGGGAATGATGAGCAGTTCTTC. Residues: CAWSSGNDEQFF.

This clonotype has ten or more counts. The chain links TRBV20-1 to TRBJ2-3; TRBD2 aligns across 8 bases. V gave up 5 bases and J gave up 2 bases; unmatched junction bases: 3. This CDR3 is 13 amino acids long. CDR1 DFQATT and CDR2 SNEGSKA come from the germline V gene (reference sequence). The CDR3 DNA is TGCAGTGCTTGGACTAGCTTCACAGATACGCAGTATTTT. Translated, it gives CSAWTSFTDTQYF.

This clonotype showed up many times. The chain uses TRBV5-1 and TRBJ2-3; D is possibly TRBD1 or TRBD2 (7 bases each). CDR1 SGHRS and CDR2 YFSETQ come from the germline V gene. The CDR3 is 16 residues long. Trimming stripped 0 bases from V and 2 bases from J, with 13 bases between. CDR3 in amino acids: CASSLAGGQITDTQYF. The DNA of the CDR3 is TGCGCCAGCAGCTTGGCGGGGGGACAGATCACAGATACGCAGTATTTT.

Remarks on this clonotype: Possible read error: a much larger clone is one base away. The chain carries TRBV14 and TRBJ2-1; TRBD2 might be the D (5 bases). Between the trimmed V and J ends, which lost 4 bases and 9 bases, there was a span of 13 bases. Germline assignment: CDR1 SGHDN and CDR2 FVKESK. The CDR3 is 13 residues long. CDR3: CASSLVRGSEQFF. Here the CDR3 DNA reads TGTGCCAGCAGCCTAGTAAGAGGGAGTGAGCAGTTCTTC.